One and the same sample provided the 11 T cell receptor beta chains below, sequenced in a study of T cells in Graves' hyperthyroidism and ophthalmopathy. RNA transcripts gave rise to amplified TCR beta CDR3 regions. TCR CDR3 underwent first-round RT-PCR with the HTBI primer set. In TCRdb, the multiplex PCR reads were re-called with MiXCR into one record per CDR3 protein. The sample contains hundreds of thousands of distinct CDR3 sequences, less than 25% of which appear only once. The specimen was blood. These TCRs come from a man aged 25-40 years with Graves' ophthalmopathy.

This clonotype was observed at least ten times. This chain joins TRBV30 and TRBJ1-3, with D uncertain. The germline V and J ends were trimmed by 2 bases and 0 bases, with 8 bases remaining between them. The CDR3 length is 14 residues. Germline values: CDR1 GTSNPN, CDR2 SVGIG (reference sequence). The DNA for the CDR3 is TGTGCCTGGAGTAGCGGCAGCTCTGGAAACACCATATATTTT. Amino acid sequence: CAWSSGSSGNTIYF.

This clonotype has a handful of counts. V is TRBV5-1 and J is TRBJ1-2, with 7 bases that match TRBD1. J lost 3 bases, V lost 1 base, and 6 bases had no gene match. CDR1 is SGHRS, CDR2 YFSETQ, per germline. The CDR3 spans 15 residues. CDR3 nucleotides: TGCGCCAGCAGCTTGTTCCGACAGGGCGACTATGGCTACACCTTC. Its protein is CASSLFRQGDYGYTF. Looking up the rest from reference TRBV5-1 and TRBJ1-2 gives the full variable domain: KAGVTQTPRYLIKTRGQQVTLSCSPISGHRSVSWYQQTPGQGLQFLFEYFSETQRNKGNFPGRFSGRQFSNSRSEMNVSTLELGDSALYLCASSLFRQGDYGYTFGSGTRLTVV.

The table lists this clonotype with a few counts. No conserved phenylalanine or tryptophan is present at the end of the CDR3, so a read error is the likely explanation. The chain is built from TRBV11-2 and TRBJ2-1; TRBD2 matches at 7 bases. Germline CDR1 is SGHAT and CDR2 is FQNNGV. There are 16 residues in the CDR3. CDR3: CVSSLLAGKAYNEQFS. DNA of the CDR3: TGTGTCAGCAGCTTATTAGCGGGTAAAGCCTACAATGAGCAGTTCTCC.

The chain employs TRBV6-2 or TRBV6-3 and TRBJ2-7; TRBD1 matches 9 bases. Looked up from germline, CDR1 is MNHEY and CDR2 is SVGEGT. V shed 6 bases, J shed 3 bases, and the junction held 6 bases outside the gene matches. The CDR3 sequence is 14 residues long. In DNA, the CDR3 is TGTGCCAGCAGGGACGGACAGGGGTACTACGAGCAGTACTTC. It specifies CASRDGQGYYEQYF.

The sample holds a few counts of this clonotype. The chain uses TRBV4-3 and TRBJ2-1, with a weak D call TRBD1 (5 bases). Trimming removed 0 bases from V and 3 bases from J, with 12 bases in between. Germline CDR1 and CDR2: LGHNA and YSLEER. The CDR3 extends over 16 amino acids. CDR3 in amino acids: CASSQDREEIYNEQFF. For the CDR3, the DNA is TGCGCCAGCAGCCAAGACAGGGAAGAAATCTACAATGAGCAGTTCTTC.

The gene calls are TRBV20-1 and TRBJ2-3; D may match TRBD1 or TRBD2 (5 bases each). The germline V gene encodes CDR1 DFQATT and CDR2 SNEGSKA (reference sequence). Trimming removed 3 bases from V and 4 bases from J, with 14 bases in between. The CDR3 spans 14 residues. The CDR3 reads CSASPGRDADTQYF. In nucleotides, the CDR3 is TGCAGTGCTAGCCCAGGACGGGACGCAGATACGCAGTATTTT.

On this clonotype itself: Just one base apart from a much larger clone, this may be a read error. The CDR3 loop reads CASSLGVHRVGPPLHF. The CDR3 coding sequence is TGTGCCAGCAGCTTAGGGGTCCATCGAGTGGGTCCACCCCTCCACTTT. The chain joins TRBV7-2 to TRBJ1-6; no clear D gene. The CDR3 is made up of 16 amino acids. Trimming removed 1 base at V and 11 bases at J, with 18 bases between. In germline, CDR1 is SGHTA, CDR2 FQGNSA.

The genes are TRBV6-2 or TRBV6-3 and TRBJ1-5; maybe TRBD1 (5 bases). Trimming shortened V by 6 bases and J by 2 bases, and 11 bases separated the two germline ends. CDR1 and CDR2 (germline): MNHEY, SVGEGT. CDR3 length: 14 amino acids. The CDR3 DNA follows: TGTGCCAGCAGCGATCGACAGCGCAATCAGCCCCAGCATTTT. It is translated as CASSDRQRNQPQHF.

This clonotype was found many times. The V and J genes are TRBV27 and TRBJ2-1; 9 nucleotides agree with TRBD2. Germline V gene data show CDR1 as MNHEY and CDR2 as SMNVEV (reference sequence). J lost 8 bases, V lost 0 bases, and 17 bases had no gene match. CDR3 length equals 19 residues. The CDR3 nucleotides are TGTGCCAGCAGTTTATCGGCGCAGGGGTGGCGGGAGGGCCCGGATGAGCAGTTCTTC. The encoded protein is CASSLSAQGWREGPDEQFF.

This clonotype was seen a handful of times. The gene calls are TRBV12-3 or TRBV12-4 and TRBJ2-2; 8 positions agree with TRBD2. J was trimmed by 9 bases and V by 7 bases; bases with no gene match: 16. The CDR3 extends over 16 amino acids. This chain's CDR3 is CASKNTSGMGNRELFF. In DNA, the CDR3 is TGTGCCAGCAAAAATACTAGCGGTATGGGGAATAGGGAGCTGTTTTTT.

V usage is TRBV10-3 and J usage is TRBJ1-4, with D perhaps TRBD1 (6 bases). V dropped 4 bases and J dropped 3 bases, with 6 bases sitting between them. This CDR3 spans 13 amino acids. The V gene's germline CDR1 is ENHRY and CDR2 SYGVKD. CDR3 in DNA: TGTGCCATCAGTGGACAGGCTAATGAAAAACTGTTTTTT. Translation gives CAISGQANEKLFF.